This T cell receptor beta chain emerged from a study of CD8 T cells in ankylosing spondylitis. Findings of the study overall: Apparently characteristic of ankylosing spondylitis blood was a TCR beta motif (about 8 highly homologous variants). Significantly higher representation of disease-linked clones was reported for matched ankylosing spondylitis synovial fluid. Disease-linked clones displayed a CD8+ phenotype and appeared relatively rarely in peripheral blood. Reactive arthritis synovial fluid and blood previously showed some of these motif variants.

A quantitative 5'-RACE method, one with molecular barcodes, was used to make TCR beta libraries. One entry per CDR3 protein results from TCRdb running MiXCR on the 5' RACE reads. This table holds 750,000 to 850,000 distinct CDR3 sequences, approximately 12% found once. The table lists this clonotype with a few counts. Antigen: not known. This CDR3 region has 15 residues. V was trimmed by 2 bases and J by 4 bases, leaving 12 bases between them. In germline, CDR1 is MNHEY, CDR2 SVGAGI. The specimen sequenced was blood, either unsorted or a sorted T cell fraction (not recorded which). This TCR came from a male donor with ankylosing spondylitis. The rearrangement links TRBV6-5 to TRBJ1-5, with a weak D call TRBD1 (6 bases). The CDR3 here is CASSYDGQSNQPQHF. The CDR3 bases are TGTGCCAGCAGTTACGACGGACAGTCTAATCAGCCCCAGCATTTT.